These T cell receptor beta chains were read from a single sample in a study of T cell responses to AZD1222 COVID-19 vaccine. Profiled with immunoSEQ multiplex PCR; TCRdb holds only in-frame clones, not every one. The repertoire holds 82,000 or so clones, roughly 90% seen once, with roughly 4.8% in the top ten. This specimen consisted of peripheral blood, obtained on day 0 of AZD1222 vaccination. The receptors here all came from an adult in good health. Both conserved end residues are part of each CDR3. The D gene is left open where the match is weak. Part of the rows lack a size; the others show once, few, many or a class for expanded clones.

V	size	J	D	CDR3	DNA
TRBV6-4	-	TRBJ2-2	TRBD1	CASSDKGQGNTGELFF	TGTGCCAGCAGTGACAAAGGACAGGGGAACACCGGGGAGCTGTTTTTT
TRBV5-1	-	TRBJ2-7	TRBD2	CASSHGLAGGPPHEQYF	TGCGCCAGCAGCCACGGACTAGCGGGGGGGCCGCCCCACGAGCAGTACTTC
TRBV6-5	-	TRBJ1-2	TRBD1	CASSLRDRGYGYTF	TGTGCCAGCAGTCTCCGGGACAGGGGCTATGGCTACACCTTC
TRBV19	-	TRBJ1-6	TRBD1	CASRPPGTANSPLHF	TGTGCCAGTAGACCTCCCGGGACAGCCAATTCACCCCTCCACTTT
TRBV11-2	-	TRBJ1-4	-	CASSPSVDEKLFF	TGTGCCAGCAGCCCCTCCGTGGATGAAAAACTGTTTTTT
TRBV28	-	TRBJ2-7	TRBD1	CASSFTGGSYEQYF	TGTGCCAGCAGTTTCACAGGGGGCTCCTACGAGCAGTACTTC
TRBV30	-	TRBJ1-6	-	CAWSEPLSSYNSPLHF	TGTGCCTGGAGCGAACCACTGAGCTCCTATAATTCACCCCTCCACTTT
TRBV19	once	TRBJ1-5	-	CASSAFWTVNQPQHF	TGTGCCAGTAGTGCTTTCTGGACGGTCAATCAGCCCCAGCATTTT
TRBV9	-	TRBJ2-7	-	CASSVGGGFSYEQYF	TGTGCCAGCAGCGTAGGAGGGGGATTCTCCTACGAGCAGTACTTC
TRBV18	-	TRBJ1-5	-	CASSPSTVNQPQHF	TGTGCCAGCTCACCCTCGACAGTTAATCAGCCCCAGCATTTT
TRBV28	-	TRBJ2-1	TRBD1	CASSSPGTGYNEQFF	TGTGCCAGCAGTTCCCCCGGGACAGGGTACAATGAGCAGTTCTTC
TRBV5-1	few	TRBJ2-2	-	CASSLAVTAHGELFF	TGCGCCAGCAGCTTGGCCGTAACAGCCCACGGGGAGCTGTTTTTT
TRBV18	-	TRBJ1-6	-	CASSPSIGGNSPLHF	TGTGCCAGCTCACCATCGATAGGGGGTAACTCACCCCTCCACTTT
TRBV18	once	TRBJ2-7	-	CASSPPAGYEQYF	TGTGCCAGCTCACCCCCGGCAGGCTACGAGCAGTACTTC
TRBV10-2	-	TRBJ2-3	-	CASSESIGSDTQYF	TGCGCCAGCAGTGAGTCGATAGGGTCGGATACGCAGTATTTT
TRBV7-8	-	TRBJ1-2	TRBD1	CASSFPGQGWEMGGYTF	TGTGCCAGCAGCTTTCCGGGACAGGGATGGGAGATGGGAGGCTACACCTTC
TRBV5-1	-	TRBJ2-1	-	CASSSSDLNNEQFF	TGCGCCAGCAGCAGTTCGGACTTGAACAATGAGCAGTTCTTC
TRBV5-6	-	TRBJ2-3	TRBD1	CASSLGTGRGADTQYF	TGTGCCAGCAGCTTAGGGACAGGGAGGGGGGCAGATACGCAGTATTTT
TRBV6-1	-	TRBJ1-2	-	CASSEEHGFGYTF	TGTGCCAGCAGTGAAGAACATGGCTTCGGCTACACCTTC
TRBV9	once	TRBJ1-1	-	CASSAFRNTEAFF	TGTGCCAGCAGCGCTTTTAGAAACACTGAAGCTTTCTTT
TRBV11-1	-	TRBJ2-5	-	CASSSLGVEETQYF	TGTGCCAGCAGTTCACTCGGAGTAGAAGAGACCCAGTACTTC